These T cell receptor beta chains were read from a single sample in a study of identical twins. Via MiXCR, TCRdb re-called the 5' RACE reads, giving one row per CDR3 protein. The profile shows 400,000 to 550,000 distinct CDR3 sequences, more than 13% of them singletons. These same records also appear under a second study, on yellow fever vaccine responses in identical twins.

The sample was CD4+ T cells sorted from blood. The receptors stem from a woman under 30 in good health. The CDR3 runs from the conserved cysteine through the conserved F or W. The D gene is left open where the match is weak. The size of a clone is reported for some rows only, either as once, few or many, or as a class for expanded clones.

clone_size	v_call	cdr3_length	d_call	j_call	cdr3_nt	cdr3_aa
.	TRBV3-1	13	.	TRBJ2-7	TGTGCCAGCAGCCAGGTTATGGCCTACGAGCAGTACTTC	CASSQVMAYEQYF
few	TRBV5-1	17	TRBD1	TRBJ2-7	TGCGCCAGCAGCAGGGGGGGTACAGGGGGCAGCTCCTACGAGCAGTACTTC	CASSRGGTGGSSYEQYF
many	TRBV5-1	16	TRBD2	TRBJ2-3	TGCGCCAGCAGCTTCCTGACTAGCGGGAGTGCAGATACGCAGTATTTT	CASSFLTSGSADTQYF
many	TRBV24-1	14	.	TRBJ1-2	TGTGCCACCAGTGAGGGCGGCAGGGAGGATGGCTACACCTTC	CATSEGGREDGYTF
many	TRBV9	15	TRBD1	TRBJ1-1	TGTGCCAGCAGCGTAGTGGACAGGGGGAACACTGAAGCTTTCTTT	CASSVVDRGNTEAFF
many	TRBV12-3/TRBV12-4	15	TRBD1	TRBJ2-7	TGTGCCAGCAGCCCTCGACAGGGCATGTCCTACGAGCAGTACTTC	CASSPRQGMSYEQYF
few	TRBV27	18	.	TRBJ2-7	TGTGCCAGCAGTTCCACCGTAGGCACTTACCCGTCCTGGGGCGAGCAGTACTTC	CASSSTVGTYPSWGEQYF
.	TRBV7-3	19	.	TRBJ2-2	TGTGCCAGCAGCTTACACCGGCCACAGAGCACTACCGTTCCCGGGGAGCTGTTTTTT	CASSLHRPQSTTVPGELFF
once	TRBV2	15	TRBD1	TRBJ1-6	TGTGCCAGCAGTGCCAAAGGGACAGGGGGATCACCCCTCCACTTT	CASSAKGTGGSPLHF
.	TRBV11-1	15	TRBD1	TRBJ2-7	TGTGCCAGCAGCCCGGGGACAGGGGCGGCCTACGAGCAGTACTTC	CASSPGTGAAYEQYF
few	TRBV11-2	16	TRBD2	TRBJ2-3	TGTGCCAGCAGCTTAAACCTTAACGGGAGGCGGGATACGCAGTATTTT	CASSLNLNGRRDTQYF
few	TRBV5-1	14	TRBD1	TRBJ1-4	TGCGCCAGCAGCCACAGGGGAATGGAAGAAAAACTGTTTTTT	CASSHRGMEEKLFF
.	TRBV7-2	12	.	TRBJ2-5	TGTGCCAGCACGAGGACAAAAGAGACCCAGTACTTC	CASTRTKETQYF
.	TRBV19	13	TRBD1	TRBJ2-7	TGTGCCAGTGGACCGGGACAGGGGGTCTCGCAGTACTTC	CASGPGQGVSQYF
many	TRBV5-1	19	TRBD1	TRBJ1-1	TGCGCCAGCAGCTTGGCTGTTGTCAGGGGGCGCCCCTCGAACACTGAAGCTTTCTTT	CASSLAVVRGRPSNTEAFF
few	TRBV29-1	13	TRBD1	TRBJ2-5	TGCAGCGTAGAAAGGGGACAGGGGAAGACCCAGTACTTC	CSVERGQGKTQYF
few	TRBV3-1	12	TRBD2	TRBJ2-7	TGTGCCAGCAGCCACAGGGAGGGGGAGCAGTACTTC	CASSHREGEQYF
few	TRBV29-1	14	.	TRBJ2-3	TGCAGCTCCCCCCGGGCAGGAAGCACAGATACGCAGTATTTT	CSSPRAGSTDTQYF
few	TRBV5-8	16	TRBD2	TRBJ2-1	TGTGCCAGCAGCTTGGTGCCGGCTAGCGGGAGGAGGGGGCAGTTCTTC	CASSLVPASGRRGQFF
few	TRBV5-1	14	TRBD2	TRBJ2-2	TGCGCCAGCACGACTAGCGGAGGGACCGGGGAGCTGTTTTTT	CASTTSGGTGELFF
few	TRBV12-1	18	.	TRBJ2-2	TGTGCCAGCCGCTACCGGACTAGCGGGAGTAGCGGCACCGGGGAGCTGTTTTTT	CASRYRTSGSSGTGELFF
many	TRBV7-2	15	.	TRBJ2-1	TGTGCCAGCAGCCTCGATGGGCCCCCCTACAATGAGCAGTTCTTC	CASSLDGPPYNEQFF
many	TRBV29-1	12	TRBD1	TRBJ2-7	TGCAGCGTTTACACAGGGGCCTACGAGCAGTACTTC	CSVYTGAYEQYF
many	TRBV29-1	13	.	TRBJ1-1	TGCAGCGTTGGTGGACAGCCGAACACTGAAGCTTTCTTT	CSVGGQPNTEAFF
.	TRBV5-1	15	.	TRBJ2-3	TGCGCCAGCAGCTTGGATGGGAGCAACACAGATACGCAGTATTTT	CASSLDGSNTDTQYF
few	TRBV6-1	15	.	TRBJ2-5	TGTGCCAGCAGTGTTGGGGGGACATCTAGAGAGACCCAGTACTTC	CASSVGGTSRETQYF
.	TRBV20-1	17	TRBD2	TRBJ2-1	TGCAGTGCCGGGACTAGCGGGACCAGTAGCTCCTACAATGAGCAGTTCTTC	CSAGTSGTSSSYNEQFF
.	TRBV12-3/TRBV12-4	12	TRBD1	TRBJ2-7	TGTGCCAGCCGACTGGGACAGGCAGATCGATACTTC	CASRLGQADRYF
few	TRBV7-8	16	.	TRBJ2-1	TGTGCCAGCAGCTTAGCGCCACGCGGAGCTGCAGATGAGCAGTTCTTC	CASSLAPRGAADEQFF
.	TRBV12-3/TRBV12-4	17	TRBD2	TRBJ2-1	TGTGCCAGCAGTAAAACCGGGACTAGCGGGAGGTCCGGCGAGCAGTTCTTC	CASSKTGTSGRSGEQFF
few	TRBV6-2/TRBV6-3	17	TRBD2	TRBJ2-3	TGTGCCAGCAGTTACTGGCTAGCGGGCACTAGCACAGATACGCAGTATTTT	CASSYWLAGTSTDTQYF
few	TRBV15	18	TRBD1	TRBJ2-7	TGTGCCACCAGCAGAGAACTGATTGTCCAGGGGGCGTTCTACGAGCAGTACTTC	CATSRELIVQGAFYEQYF
.	TRBV7-2	17	.	TRBJ2-7	TGTGCCAGCAGCTTTCTTACCACTACGGTCTACTCCTACGAGCAGTACTTC	CASSFLTTTVYSYEQYF
.	TRBV29-1	10	.	TRBJ2-5	TGCAGCGCAGGGGAAAAGACCCAGTACTTC	CSAGEKTQYF
.	TRBV6-2/TRBV6-3	16	.	TRBJ2-1	TGTGCCAGCAGTCGCCCCGGGACTGAGAGACGCAATGAGCAGTTCTTC	CASSRPGTERRNEQFF
.	TRBV7-2	15	TRBD1	TRBJ2-2	TGTGCCAGCAGCTTAACTACGACAGGGACCGGGGAGCTGTTTTTT	CASSLTTTGTGELFF
.	TRBV24-1	15	TRBD1	TRBJ2-7	TGTGCCACCAGTGACCGGACAGGGGGAGGCTACGAGCAGTACTTC	CATSDRTGGGYEQYF
many	TRBV7-2	14	.	TRBJ2-1	TGTGCCAGCAGCTTAGGGGGATCTAACAATGAGCAGTTCTTC	CASSLGGSNNEQFF
.	TRBV5-1	14	.	TRBJ2-1	TGCGCCAGCAGCTTAATGTCTAGCCGGGATGAGCAGTTCTTC	CASSLMSSRDEQFF
few	TRBV7-9	11	.	TRBJ1-2	TGTGCCAGCAGCGCATCAGGTGACTACACCTTC	CASSASGDYTF
.	TRBV29-1	15	.	TRBJ2-1	TGCAGCTCCCGCCGAGGGGACCTCTTCGACAATGAGCAGTTCTTC	CSSRRGDLFDNEQFF
few	TRBV11-2	13	TRBD1	TRBJ1-1	TGTGCCAGCAGCTCCCTTATCGGGACAGGTACTTTCTTT	CASSSLIGTGTFF
.	TRBV6-1	16	TRBD2	TRBJ2-5	TGTGCCAGCAGCCTCAGTAGCGGGGGGGCGAGGAGGGGCCAGTACTTC	CASSLSSGGARRGQYF
few	TRBV20-1	12	.	TRBJ2-7	TGCAGTGCTGGACCGATTTCCTACGAGCAGTACTTC	CSAGPISYEQYF
few	TRBV12-5	13	.	TRBJ2-5	TGTGCTAGTGGTTTGAGGCAAGGGGAGACCCAGTACTTC	CASGLRQGETQYF
few	TRBV4-1	16	.	TRBJ2-7	TGCGCCAGCAGCCAAGATACGGCAGGGAGCTCCTACGAGCAGTACTTC	CASSQDTAGSSYEQYF